Presented here are 17 T cell receptor beta chains from one specimen sequenced in a study of CD8 T cells in ankylosing spondylitis. TCRdb reprocessed the 5' RACE reads with MiXCR, giving one entry per CDR3 protein. The data hold over 110,000 distinct CDR3 sequences, with 6.5% to 8.5% observed a single time. The sequenced sample consisted of synovial fluid, either unsorted or a sorted T cell fraction (not recorded which). The receptors were gathered from a male donor with ankylosing spondylitis.

This clonotype was seen at least ten times. The gene calls are TRBV7-2 and TRBJ1-2, with a tentative D call TRBD1 (5 bases). The CDR3 loop spans 17 amino acids. CDR1 and CDR2 (germline): SGHTA, FQGNSA. The V and J ends lost 0 bases and 8 bases respectively, with 22 bases between them. The CDR3 reads CASSLAAGEGPFLGYTF. CDR3 coding DNA: TGTGCCAGCAGCTTAGCTGCCGGGGAGGGGCCTTTTTTGGGCTACACCTTC.

This clonotype was seen repeatedly, ten times or more. The chain joins TRBV7-9 to TRBJ1-6; the match to TRBD1 covers 8 bases. Trimming cost V 2 bases and J 10 bases; bases outside gene matches: 4. The CDR3 loop spans 14 amino acids. CDR1 and CDR2 (germline): SEHNR, FQNEAQ (reference sequence). The CDR3 region is CASSLSGGKSPLHF. The DNA of the CDR3 is TGTGCCAGCAGCTTATCAGGGGGCAAATCACCCCTCCACTTT.

This clonotype was seen a few times. The chain employs TRBV20-1 and TRBJ2-5, with 8 bases fitting TRBD1. This CDR3 has 13 amino acids. With 1 base clipped from V and 3 bases from J, the junction kept 1 base outside the gene matches. Germline loops: CDR1 DFQATT, CDR2 SNEGSKA (reference sequence). For the CDR3, the DNA is TGCAGTGCTAGAGGGACAGGGAAAGAGACCCAGTACTTC. Translation gives CSARGTGKETQYF.

The sample holds a few counts of this clonotype. This chain connects TRBV28 to TRBJ2-3; a weak D match, TRBD2 (6 bases). This CDR3 comprises 15 residues. Trimming took off 5 bases at V and 5 bases at J, with 17 bases between the two ends. The germline V gene has CDR1 MDHEN and CDR2 SYDVKM. This chain's CDR3 is CASSPAPLAVDTQYF. CDR3 DNA: TGTGCCAGCAGTCCCGCGCCACTAGCTGTAGATACGCAGTATTTT.

This chain uses TRBV7-9 with TRBJ2-5; perhaps TRBD1 as D (5 bases). The CDR3 sequence is 12 residues long. CDR1 is SEHNR, CDR2 FQNEAQ, per germline (reference sequence). V lost 5 bases and J 7 bases, leaving 11 bases between the germline ends. The CDR3 sequence: CASSRGPGTQYF. The CDR3 DNA sequence: TGTGCCAGCAGCAGGGGCCCCGGGACCCAGTACTTC.

V is TRBV6-5 and J is TRBJ2-1, with TRBD1 as a possible D gene (6 bases). CDR3 length equals 17 residues. Per the germline V gene, CDR1 is MNHEY and CDR2 is SVGAGI. The V end lost 2 bases, the J end lost 4 bases, and 18 bases lay between the germline ends. The CDR3 protein is CASSYQAFRDTYNEQFF. In nucleotides, the CDR3 is TGTGCCAGCAGTTACCAAGCCTTTCGGGACACTTACAATGAGCAGTTCTTC.

This clonotype was recorded many times. V and J are TRBV6-1 and TRBJ1-5; possible D gene TRBD1, 5 bases. Germline assignment: CDR1 MNHNS and CDR2 SASEGT. The CDR3 has 13 residues. The V gene lost 6 bases and the J gene lost 7 bases, with 13 bases spanning the gap. In DNA, the CDR3 is TGTGCCAGCAGCCGCAGGGTTGGCCAGCCCCAGCATTTT. It translates to CASSRRVGQPQHF.

The V and J genes are TRBV6-6 and TRBJ2-5; maybe TRBD1 (6 bases). This CDR3 is built from 13 residues. The germline gives CDR1 MNHNY, CDR2 SVGAGI (reference sequence). The CDR3 spells CAGGRDIQETQYF. The DNA for the CDR3 is TGTGCTGGCGGCCGGGACATTCAAGAGACCCAGTACTTC.

This clonotype was counted ten times or more. The J gene is TRBJ2-1, the V gene TRBV24-1, with D perhaps matching TRBD1 or TRBD2 (6 bases each). Germline loops: CDR1 KGHDR, CDR2 SFDVKD. CDR3 length: 14 residues. V was shortened by 7 bases and J by 8 bases, with 17 bases between the two germline ends. The CDR3 sequence is CATSYPGARDEQFF. As DNA, the CDR3 is TGTGCCACCAGCTACCCGGGGGCGAGGGATGAGCAGTTCTTC.

This clonotype was picked up a small number of times. The rearrangement links TRBV20-1 to TRBJ2-7; 10 bases align to TRBD2. Trimming took 1 base from V and 3 from J; bases not matched to a gene: 3. CDR1 and CDR2 (germline): DFQATT, SNEGSKA (reference sequence). This CDR3 has 14 residues. The chain's CDR3 is CSARGLAGFYEQYF. The DNA for the CDR3 is TGCAGTGCTAGAGGACTAGCGGGTTTCTACGAGCAGTACTTC.

The chain couples TRBV12-3 or TRBV12-4 to TRBJ1-1; D is possibly TRBD1 (5 bases). The CDR3 has 13 residues. Trimming took off 6 bases at V and 3 bases at J, with 11 bases between the two ends. The CDR3 loop reads CASRGRVHTEAFF. Written as DNA, the CDR3 is TGTGCCAGCAGGGGCAGGGTTCACACTGAAGCTTTCTTT.

The sample holds many counts of this clonotype. The V call is TRBV2, the J call TRBJ2-7; D gene ambiguous. CDR1 is SNHLY, CDR2 FYNNEI, per germline. There are 13 residues in the CDR3. Deletions cut 7 bases from V and 0 bases from J, with 10 bases between. CDR3 region: CASTGVSSYEQYF. In nucleotides, the CDR3 is TGTGCCAGCACAGGCGTTAGCTCCTACGAGCAGTACTTC.

The table lists this clonotype with many counts. The CDR3 protein is CASSSTGIVAEAFF. The CDR3 DNA reads TGCGCCAGCAGCTCAACCGGTATCGTCGCTGAAGCTTTCTTT. The chain is built from TRBV5-1 and TRBJ1-1, with D uncertain. V was pared by 3 bases and J by 6 bases, with 15 bases between. The V gene's germline CDR1 is SGHRS and CDR2 YFSETQ. CDR3 length: 14 amino acids.

There are a few counts of this clonotype. The genes are TRBV5-1 and TRBJ2-7, with TRBD2 matching over 9 bases. CDR3 length: 14 amino acids. Per the germline V gene, CDR1 is SGHRS and CDR2 is YFSETQ. Trimming at V came to 4 bases and at J to 4 bases, leaving 6 bases not matched to a gene. The CDR3 nucleotides read TGCGCCAGCAGCGAGGCGGGAGGGCCTTACGAGCAGTACTTC. The encoded protein is CASSEAGGPYEQYF.

This clonotype was found a few times. V and J are TRBV20-1 and TRBJ2-5; 7 bases match TRBD2. This CDR3 contains 13 residues. J was trimmed by 6 bases and V by 6 bases; bases with no gene match: 10. Germline CDR1 reads DFQATT; CDR2 reads SNEGSKA (reference sequence). CDR3 bases: TGCAGTGCAACGAGGACTAGTACGAAGACCCAGTACTTC. Amino acid sequence: CSATRTSTKTQYF.

This clonotype was seen more than once but under ten times. The rearrangement links TRBV27 to TRBJ2-3; the D is unclear. Germline V CDR1 and CDR2: MNHEY, SMNVEV (reference sequence). Trimming took 1 base from V and 3 from J, leaving 11 bases between them. The CDR3 sequence is 15 residues long. The DNA for the CDR3 is TGTGCCAGCAGTTTATATCTTTCAAGAACAGATACGCAGTATTTT. Translated, it gives CASSLYLSRTDTQYF.

This clonotype was seen more than once but under ten times. The V gene is TRBV7-9, the J gene TRBJ1-4; a possible D gene is TRBD1 (5 bases). CDR1 SEHNR and CDR2 FQNEAQ come from the germline V gene (reference sequence). Trimming cost V 4 bases and J 8 bases, with 11 bases left between them. The CDR3 length is 13 residues. DNA for the CDR3: TGTGCCAGCAGCTCGAGTGGGGCGGAAAAACTGTTTTTT. Its translation: CASSSSGAEKLFF.